This passage covers 27 T cell receptor beta chains from one sample sequenced in a study of blood T cell repertoires in COVID-19. Profiling relied on immunoSEQ multiplex PCR, and the TCRdb table lists in-frame clones only, not all of them. The sample has 70,000 to 100,000 clones, around 90% seen once. Material: peripheral blood. The receptors here all came from a woman over 75 with active or convalescent COVID-19.

The J gene is TRBJ2-7, the V gene TRBV7-8; possible D gene TRBD1, 5 bases. The CDR3 has 17 residues. The germline V and J ends were trimmed by 3 bases and 5 bases, with 23 bases remaining between them. Germline lookup yields CDR1 SGHVS and CDR2 FQNEAQ. CDR3 nucleotide sequence: TGTGCCAGCAGCTTTGACGGACACCGAATAAAAGGTGACGAGCAGTACTTC. Translating gives CASSFDGHRIKGDEQYF.

CDR3 protein: CASSDPVRGAFF. CDR3 in DNA: TGTGCCAGCAGTGATCCCGTGAGAGGCGCTTTCTTT. V gene TRBV25-1 combines with J gene TRBJ1-1; D is ambiguous. V was trimmed by 3 bases and J by 11 bases, leaving 13 bases between them. Germline CDR1 and CDR2: MGHDK and SYGVNS. This CDR3 has 12 amino acids.

The chain recombines TRBV29-1 with TRBJ2-3, with 9 bases that match TRBD1. With 6 bases clipped from V and 2 bases from J, the junction kept 12 bases outside the gene matches. Per the germline V gene, CDR1 is SQVTM and CDR2 is ANQGSEA. The CDR3 spans 16 residues. CDR3 sequence reads: CSVVHRDRENTDTQYF. The CDR3, as DNA: TGCAGCGTAGTTCACCGGGACAGGGAAAACACAGATACGCAGTATTTT.

The chain is built from TRBV7-6 and TRBJ2-3; 8 bases match TRBD2. The J segment lost 4 bases and the V segment lost 5 bases, leaving 11 bases of the junction unmatched. CDR1 is SGHVS and CDR2 is FNYEAQ in the germline V gene. The CDR3 is made up of 16 amino acids. The CDR3 DNA sequence: TGTGCCAGCAGCGGCCTAGGGGCGGGAGGTTCAGATACGCAGTATTTT. It codes for CASSGLGAGGSDTQYF.

Only one count was recorded for this clone. This chain joins TRBV7-2 and TRBJ1-2; D uncertain. V was cut by 1 base and J by 4 bases, with 10 bases left in between. CDR1 SGHTA and CDR2 FQGNSA come from the germline V gene. CDR3 length: 14 residues. CDR3: CASSLDERIYGYTF. The CDR3 DNA sequence: TGTGCCAGCAGCTTAGATGAGCGGATCTATGGCTACACCTTC.

The rearrangement joins TRBV6-5 to TRBJ2-7; 8 bases fit TRBD2. CDR1 is MNHEY, CDR2 SVGAGI, per germline. Trimming cost V 8 bases and J 4 bases; bases outside gene matches: 10. There are 14 residues in the CDR3. The CDR3 region is CASRTAGGVYEQYF. The DNA for the CDR3 is TGTGCCAGCCGCACGGCGGGAGGTGTTTACGAGCAGTACTTC.

The rearrangement uses TRBV15 and TRBJ2-5; TRBD1 agrees at 8 bases. CDR1 is LNHNV, CDR2 YYDKDF, per germline (reference sequence). After removal of 2 bases from V and 3 bases from J, the junction contained 8 bases not matched to a gene. The CDR3 spans 16 residues. CDR3 protein: CATSRSTGTGEETQYF. Written as DNA, the CDR3 is TGTGCCACCAGCAGATCCACCGGGACAGGCGAAGAGACCCAGTACTTC.

This clone was seen only once. V is TRBV28 and J is TRBJ2-1; D possibly corresponds to TRBD2 (6 bases). This CDR3 spans 14 amino acids. Trimming cost V 6 bases and J 9 bases, with 18 bases left between them. The germline V gene has CDR1 MDHEN and CDR2 SYDVKM. CDR3 sequence: CASRGGGSKGEQFF. CDR3 DNA: TGTGCCAGCAGAGGTGGGGGGAGTAAGGGTGAGCAGTTCTTC.

The gene calls are TRBV28 and TRBJ1-1, with D maybe TRBD1 (6 bases). The CDR3 totals 14 residues. Between the trimmed V and J ends, which lost 5 bases and 1 base, there was a span of 11 bases. CDR1 and CDR2 (germline): MDHEN, SYDVKM. CDR3 loop: CASSLGHQNTEAFF. CDR3 in DNA: TGTGCCAGCAGTCTGGGACACCAGAACACTGAAGCTTTCTTT.

The gene calls are TRBV5-6 and TRBJ1-2; 7 positions match TRBD1. The CDR3 covers 15 residues. Trimming removed 1 base from V and 0 bases from J; junction bases left unmatched: 3. The germline V gene encodes CDR1 SGHDT and CDR2 YYEEEE. The CDR3 DNA follows: TGTGCCAGCAGCTTGAGGGGGACAGCTAACTATGGCTACACCTTC. As protein: CASSLRGTANYGYTF.

J is TRBJ2-6 and V is TRBV20-1; TRBD2 matches at 7 bases. The germline gives CDR1 DFQATT, CDR2 SNEGSKA (reference sequence). The V and J ends lost 3 bases and 2 bases, in that order; junction bases with no gene match: 7. The CDR3 consists of 16 residues. This CDR3 is CSASLREITGANVLTF. Written as DNA, the CDR3 is TGCAGTGCTAGTTTGCGGGAGATTACTGGGGCCAACGTCCTGACTTTC.

This chain uses TRBV28 with TRBJ2-1, with D possibly matching TRBD1 (5 bases). Germline lookup yields CDR1 MDHEN and CDR2 SYDVKM. Trimming stripped 8 bases from V and 0 bases from J, with 14 bases between. The CDR3 length is 15 residues. The CDR3 sequence is CASGAGDSSYNEQFF. The CDR3 region has the DNA TGTGCCAGCGGGGCAGGCGACAGCTCCTACAATGAGCAGTTCTTC.

With regard to this clone: This sample also contains other DNA sequences that code for the same CDR3. V and J are TRBV5-1 and TRBJ1-1; possible D gene TRBD1, 5 bases. The germline V gene encodes CDR1 SGHRS and CDR2 YFSETQ. V gave up 0 bases and J gave up 1 base, with 7 bases separating them. The CDR3 has 14 amino acids. This chain's CDR3 is CASSLAGANTEAFF. In nucleotides, the CDR3 is TGCGCCAGCAGCTTGGCTGGGGCGAACACTGAAGCTTTCTTT.

This clone is a singleton in its sample. The chain joins TRBV29-1 to TRBJ1-2; 9 bases agree with TRBD1. V lost 7 bases and J lost 6; bases outside the gene matches: 6. This CDR3 is built from 12 residues. In germline, CDR1 is SQVTM, CDR2 ANQGSEA. The DNA of the CDR3 is TGCAGCGCCCTAGACAGGGGGAATGGCTACACCTTC. Translating it yields CSALDRGNGYTF.

This clone appeared a single time. The chain uses TRBV28 and TRBJ1-4; no firm D call. The CDR3 is 15 amino acids. The V gene lost 6 bases and the J gene lost 2 bases, with 13 bases spanning the gap. Germline lookup yields CDR1 MDHEN and CDR2 SYDVKM. CDR3 protein: CASSLHRDTNEKLFF. The CDR3, as DNA: TGTGCCAGCAGCCTACACCGGGATACTAATGAAAAACTGTTTTTT. The full variable domain, in which reference TRBV28 and TRBJ1-4 provide the parts outside the CDR3, is DVKVTQSSRYLVKRTGEKVFLECVQDMDHENMFWYRQDPGLGLRLIYFSYDVKMKEKGDIPEGYSVSREKKERFSLILESASTNQTSMYLCASSLHRDTNEKLFFGSGTQLSVL.

The chain recombines TRBV28 with TRBJ2-7, with D possibly being TRBD1 (6 bases). This CDR3 is built from 14 residues. The germline V gene has CDR1 MDHEN and CDR2 SYDVKM. Trimming took off 7 bases at V and 4 bases at J, with 17 bases between the two ends. The CDR3 loop is CASTLTGKPYEQYF. The CDR3 nucleotides read TGTGCCAGCACCCTAACAGGGAAACCTTACGAGCAGTACTTC. The entire variable domain, with the rest obtained from reference TRBV28 and TRBJ2-7, is as follows: DVKVTQSSRYLVKRTGEKVFLECVQDMDHENMFWYRQDPGLGLRLIYFSYDVKMKEKGDIPEGYSVSREKKERFSLILESASTNQTSMYLCASTLTGKPYEQYFGPGTRLTVT.

The gene calls are TRBV5-8 and TRBJ2-1; maybe TRBD1 (6 bases). Trimming left V 4 bases short and J 5 bases short, with 16 bases between. Germline V gene sequence: CDR1 SGHTS, CDR2 YDEGEE. The length of the CDR3 is 15 residues. CDR3 sequence reads: CASSRTGYRNNEQFF. CDR3 sequence (DNA): TGTGCCAGCAGCCGTACAGGGTACAGAAACAATGAGCAGTTCTTC.

The chain couples TRBV18 to TRBJ2-7; D is undetermined. CDR1 is KGHSH, CDR2 LQKENI, per germline. The CDR3 consists of 13 residues. The V gene lost 6 bases and the J gene lost 0 bases, with 9 bases spanning the gap. The CDR3 loop is CASSPGSSYEQYF. DNA for the CDR3: TGTGCCAGCTCCCCCGGGTCCTCCTACGAGCAGTACTTC. The full variable domain, in which reference TRBV18 and TRBJ2-7 provide the parts outside the CDR3, is NAGVMQNPRHLVRRRGQEARLRCSPMKGHSHVYWYRQLPEEGLKFMVYLQKENIIDESGMPKERFSAEFPKEGPSILRIQQVVRGDSAAYFCASSPGSSYEQYFGPGTRLTVT.

The rearrangement uses TRBV5-6 and TRBJ2-1, with 7 bases identical to TRBD2. Germline loops: CDR1 SGHDT, CDR2 YYEEEE. The V and J ends lost 4 bases and 6 bases, in that order; junction bases with no gene match: 10. This CDR3 is 15 amino acids long. The CDR3, as DNA: TGTGCCAGCAGCGGAACCGGGACTACCACCAATGAGCAGTTCTTC. Protein product: CASSGTGTTTNEQFF. The full variable domain, in which reference TRBV5-6 and TRBJ2-1 provide the parts outside the CDR3, is DAGVTQSPTHLIKTRGQQVTLRCSPKSGHDTVSWYQQALGQGPQFIFQYYEEEERQRGNFPDRFSGHQFPNYSSELNVNALLLGDSALYLCASSGTGTTTNEQFFGPGTRLTVL.

This clone was seen only once. Here the CDR3 reads CASSLGQGREAFF. The DNA of the CDR3 is TGTGCCAGCAGCTTGGGACAGGGGCGCGAAGCTTTCTTT. The chain uses TRBV7-3 and TRBJ1-1; 10 nucleotides agree with TRBD1. The junction had 3 bases not matched to a gene; V was cut back by 3 bases and J by 8 bases. CDR3 length equals 13 residues. Germline V gene data show CDR1 as SGHTA and CDR2 as FQGTGA. The full variable domain, rest sourced from reference TRBV7-3 and TRBJ1-1, is GAGVSQTPSNKVTEKGKYVELRCDPISGHTALYWYRQSLGQGPEFLIYFQGTGAADDSGLPNDRFFAVRPEGSVSTLKIQRTERGDSAVYLCASSLGQGREAFFGQGTRLTVV.

This clone was detected once. CDR3 amino acids: CASSIDQAGYNEQFF. The CDR3, as DNA: TGTGCCAGTAGTATAGATCAGGCAGGGTACAATGAGCAGTTCTTC. The chain combines TRBV19 with TRBJ2-1; D possibly corresponds to TRBD1 (5 bases). CDR1 is LNHDA and CDR2 is SQIVND in the germline V gene (reference sequence). V lost 0 bases and J 4 bases, leaving 10 bases between the germline ends. The CDR3 has 15 amino acids.

The chain joins TRBV28 to TRBJ2-6; a possible D gene is TRBD2 (6 bases). V lost 4 bases to trimming and J lost 1 base, with 23 bases between them. Germline values: CDR1 MDHEN, CDR2 SYDVKM. CDR3 length: 20 amino acids. The CDR3 reads CASSSKPRDSLPSGANVLTF. The CDR3 coding sequence is TGTGCCAGCAGTTCCAAGCCCCGGGACTCACTACCATCTGGGGCCAACGTCCTGACTTTC.

V usage is TRBV5-5 and J usage is TRBJ2-3; possible D gene TRBD2, 6 bases. V lost 3 bases, J lost 5 bases, and 19 bases lay in between. Germline loops: CDR1 SGHKS, CDR2 YYEKEE (reference sequence). The CDR3 has 16 amino acids. The CDR3 loop reads CASSYVGLPPGDTQYF. CDR3 nucleotide sequence: TGTGCCAGCAGCTACGTGGGACTCCCACCTGGAGATACGCAGTATTTT. The full variable domain, with the rest looked up from reference TRBV5-5 and TRBJ2-3, is DAGVTQSPTHLIKTRGQQVTLRCSPISGHKSVSWYQQVLGQGPQFIFQYYEKEERGRGNFPDRFSARQFPNYSSELNVNALLLGDSALYLCASSYVGLPPGDTQYFGPGTRLTVL.

This sequence joins TRBV5-1 and TRBJ2-7; 12 bases fit TRBD1. Germline assignment: CDR1 SGHRS and CDR2 YFSETQ. CDR3 length: 13 amino acids. V trimming: 4 bases; J trimming: 6 bases; junction bases outside the gene matches: 2. CDR3 region: CASSRGQGAEQYF. The CDR3 nucleotides read TGCGCCAGCAGCCGGGGACAGGGGGCCGAGCAGTACTTC.

The chain is built from TRBV6-6 and TRBJ2-6, with 7 positions matching TRBD2. With 5 bases clipped from V and 3 bases from J, the junction kept 4 bases outside the gene matches. The CDR3 is 15 amino acids. CDR1 and CDR2 from the germline V gene are MNHNY and SVGAGI (reference sequence). CDR3 nucleotide sequence: TGTGCCAGCAGTGCACGGGGGGATGGGGCCAACGTCCTGACTTTC. Protein sequence: CASSARGDGANVLTF.

The chain carries TRBV5-1 and TRBJ2-1; 10 bases align to TRBD2. Germline V gene lookup returns CDR1 SGHRS and CDR2 YFSETQ. The CDR3 runs to 18 residues. V shed 0 bases and J 4 bases; nucleotides not matched to a gene: 10. The CDR3 nucleotides read TGCGCCAGCAGCTTGGCCCCACTAAGGACTAGCGGATACAATGAGCAGTTCTTC. Translating gives CASSLAPLRTSGYNEQFF. Together with reference TRBV5-1 and TRBJ2-1, the CDR3 gives the full variable domain: KAGVTQTPRYLIKTRGQQVTLSCSPISGHRSVSWYQQTPGQGLQFLFEYFSETQRNKGNFPGRFSGRQFSNSRSEMNVSTLELGDSALYLCASSLAPLRTSGYNEQFFGPGTRLTVL.

The rearrangement joins TRBV5-1 to TRBJ2-1; 9 bases align to TRBD1. The CDR3 is 15 residues long. V lost 4 bases to trimming and J lost 6 bases; unmatched junction nucleotides: 8. Germline V lookup: CDR1 SGHRS, CDR2 YFSETQ. DNA of the CDR3: TGCGCCAGCAGCCTCGGACAGGGGTTTCGCAATGAGCAGTTCTTC. It is translated as CASSLGQGFRNEQFF. Full variable domain (outside the CDR3, taken from reference TRBV5-1 and TRBJ2-1): KAGVTQTPRYLIKTRGQQVTLSCSPISGHRSVSWYQQTPGQGLQFLFEYFSETQRNKGNFPGRFSGRQFSNSRSEMNVSTLELGDSALYLCASSLGQGFRNEQFFGPGTRLTVL.